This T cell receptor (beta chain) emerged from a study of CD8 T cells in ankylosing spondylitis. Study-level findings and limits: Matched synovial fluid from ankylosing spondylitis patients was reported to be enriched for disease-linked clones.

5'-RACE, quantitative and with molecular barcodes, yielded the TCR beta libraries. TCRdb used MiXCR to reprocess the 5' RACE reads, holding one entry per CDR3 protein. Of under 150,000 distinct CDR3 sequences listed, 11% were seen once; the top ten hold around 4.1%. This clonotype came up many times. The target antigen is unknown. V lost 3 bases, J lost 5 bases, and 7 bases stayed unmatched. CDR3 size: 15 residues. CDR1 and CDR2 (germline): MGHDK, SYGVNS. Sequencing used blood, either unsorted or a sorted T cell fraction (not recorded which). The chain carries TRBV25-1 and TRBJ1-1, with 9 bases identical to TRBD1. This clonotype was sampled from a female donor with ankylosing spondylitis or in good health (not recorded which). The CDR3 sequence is CASSDPTGGNTEAFF. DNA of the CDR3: TGTGCCAGCAGTGACCCGACAGGGGGGAATACTGAAGCTTTCTTT.